This TCR beta chain was captured in a study of blood T cell repertoires in COVID-19. Study-wide background: The origin of the acute and convalescent COVID-19 samples was the United States, Italy and Spain. Nucleic acid was either cDNA or gDNA, and it came from T cells, B-cell-depleted T cells, or PBMCs.

Per the study methods: Amplification of reference gene primers was used by the study to estimate nucleated cell counts. Clones were read by immunoSEQ multiplex PCR, and TCRdb kept only the in-frame ones, dropping some. The V and J calls and clone size are taken from that table; D and trimming were inferred from the DNA. This sample has roughly 220,000 clones, with 80% to 85% found just once. This CDR3 is 14 amino acids long. Germline V CDR1 and CDR2: SGHNT, YYREEE (reference sequence). Trimming removed 1 base from V and 0 bases from J, with 4 bases in between. The clonotype comes from a woman aged 30 to 39 who had recovered from COVID-19. This rearrangement joins TRBV5-4 to TRBJ2-2; D not resolved. The sequenced material came from peripheral blood. The CDR3 protein is CASSLTTNTGELFF. The CDR3 nucleotides are TGTGCCAGCAGCTTGACTACGAACACCGGGGAGCTGTTTTTT.